What follows describes a single T cell receptor beta chain. Which antigen it targets is not known. It has no much larger one-base neighbor in the sample; base qualities were not kept. The data derive from a study of cytomegalovirus exposure and HLA in healthy donors (dated by TCRdb to 2016 to 2017). For context, the study as a whole: According to an earlier analysis of a few hundred of the donors, about 179 million T cells yielded roughly 110 million unique TCR beta sequences and about 280 Gb of sequence data. The number of typed donors differed by locus: about 620-640 for A, B, C, DRB1 and DQB1; approximately 530 for DQA1; some 590 for DPA1; and roughly 490 for DPB1. Besides the first cohort of about 730 subjects, a separate validation cohort made up of 120 different subjects was used. Donor age, sex, ethnicity and CMV serostatus were compiled alongside the repertoire data. A later analysis re-analyzed previously published TCR beta repertoires from 650 to 800 donors and added high-resolution HLA genotyping to study TCR occurrence patterns. Of the roughly 400 genotyped donors, around 81% fell in the genetic ancestry cluster associated with self-reported Caucasian donors. Both class I and class II loci were covered by HLA typing, at four-digit resolution. Because of strong linkage in the cohort, roughly five DR-DQ haplotypes were treated as single units for association and clustering. High-throughput TCR immunosequencing, statistical association of individual TCRs with disease status, and machine learning were combined to predict cytomegalovirus infection status. An early release that covered fewer than 750 HLA-typed donors contained 300 to 350 gigabases of sequencing data and tens of millions of unique TCR sequences. In a later genetic analysis, genome-wide SNP genotypes for about three fifths of the roughly 670 donors were used, and that subset was treated as a discovery cohort. Among roughly 400 genotyped donors of the cohort, an average of around 220,000 unique TCR beta nucleotide sequences was sequenced per donor, of which 15% to 20% were non-productive. In the later analysis, no new phenotypic data were used to find candidate immune exposures; instead, reliance was placed on TCR beta sequences and their occurrence across donors. To decide whether each TCR beta V gene segment behaved as functional or pseudogenic, an earlier analysis of approximately 620 of the donors relied on high-throughput TCR beta sequencing. The aim of the study was to test whether cataloging public T cell receptors could identify signatures of past pathogen exposure. The T cell repertoires of some 670 subjects were profiled by immunosequencing and related to cytomegalovirus serostatus. All discovery cohort repertoires had been generated on a single sequencing platform.

The full study reports these points: In this cohort, only TCR beta chains were sequenced, and detectable features were limited by the absence of alpha or paired-chain data. A later genetic analysis associated a missense DCLRE1C variant with V-gene and J-gene trimming of TCR beta chains, and an independent cohort replicated the association. A later analysis associated roughly 17,000 TCR beta sequences with specific HLA alleles at a false discovery rate of 0.05. The 87-base-pair reads could not distinguish some IMGT-functional V segments, including TRBV6-2 and TRBV6-3, so those segments were excluded. A further reported finding was that TCR beta sequences accurately predicted the HLA-A and HLA-B alleles for most subjects in the first cohort. Most TCR sequences were seen in very few donors, while some public TCRs were found in many individuals. The authors suggested that the approach could potentially be generalized to other disease states and immunological phenotypes. A later analysis found that TCR association rates varied across HLA loci, with DRB1 alleles showing the most associated TCRs and HLA-C alleles the fewest. Sequencing depth was assumed to be roughly uniform across donors in the presence/absence analyses, though that assumption may not hold. Because counts were too low, roughly 16 rarely observed V segments, including chromosome 9 orphons, were left out of the earlier analysis of 587 of the donors. Linkage disequilibrium might explain the correlated functional status among segregating V segments, but an unknown experimental factor could not be ruled out. Compared with equally common non-associated chains, HLA-associated TCR beta chains in a later analysis were more clonally expanded and had lower generation probabilities. In a later genetic analysis, fewer N-insertions in productive TCRs were reported among donors in an Asian-associated ancestry cluster than the roughly 700-donor mean. A later analysis found that most CMV-associated TCR beta chains appeared HLA-restricted, with HLA associations seemingly driven largely by CMV exposure. In an earlier analysis of some 500 of the donors, most TCR beta V segments appeared in productive rearrangements about 87% or about 30% of the time, broadly matching IMGT annotations. Strong co-occurrence of HLA alleles, especially DR and DQ, made assigning TCR associations to individual alleles difficult. In the study, 164 TCR beta chains were listed as associated with cytomegalovirus. The classifier was reported to diagnose cytomegalovirus status with high specificity and sensitivity in both the original cohort and the validation cohort. The sequencing pipeline was judged likely to have produced a cluster of highly shared sequence variants as a technical artifact. Several of the top co-occurrence clusters appeared to be linked to parvovirus B19, influenza, CMV and Epstein-Barr virus, according to a later analysis. In vitro tests confirmed that a few of the cytomegalovirus-associated TCR beta chains recognize cytomegalovirus antigens. Because some donors lacked HLA typing at each locus, the association tests relied only on the typed subset. The only immune exposure information available for the cohort was CMV serostatus.

Germline trimming amounts to 7 bases on V and 5 bases on J, with 10 as the count of junction bases outside the gene matches. The CDR3 runs 14 residues from the cysteine to the phenylalanine. The sequence is cut down to CDR3 DNA, 42 bases in frame from base 1. For CDR1 and CDR2, the germline V gene lists MNHNS and SASEGT. Libraries were prepared through the immunoSEQ multiplex PCR assay. For the multiplex PCR, a mixture combining 60 forward primers for TCR Vbeta segments and 13 reverse primers for TCR Jbeta segments was used. The CDR3 region of rearranged TCR beta genes was amplified from genomic DNA with a multiplex PCR assay. Amplified TCR beta libraries were sequenced as 87-base-pair reads on the Illumina HiSeq System. As for how the authors treated the data: Across the 700 or so repertoires, a later analysis counted about 81 million unique TCR beta chains, some 11 million of which were shared by at least two donors. Raw reads were error-corrected and collapsed into unique sequences by a nearest-neighbor algorithm in which closely related sequences were merged to remove PCR and sequencing errors. Alignment of CDR3 sequences to IMGT reference sequences was used to assign V, D and J gene segments. Each retained sequence needed at least a six-nucleotide match to both a V gene segment and a J gene segment. Rearrangements were classified as productive when the CDR3 lacked stop codons and remained in frame with V and J, and all other rearrangements were classified as non-productive. CDR3 was defined according to IMGT convention as the region running from the second conserved V-encoded cysteine to the conserved J-encoded phenylalanine. In an earlier analysis of roughly 610 of the donors, sequences lacking an unambiguous match to a single V gene segment were excluded. In an earlier analysis of some 590 of the donors, a V segment was called functional when productive rearrangements were above 56.7%, and segregating when the standard deviation between donors exceeded 5%. A statistical classification framework was developed to diagnose cytomegalovirus status using the catalog of TCR beta chain sequences. A later analysis assigned V and J genes by comparing TCR nucleotide sequences with IMGT/GENE-DB human TR gene sequences. In a later analysis, CDR3 sequences and most-parsimonious VDJ recombination scenarios were assigned using the TCRdist pipeline. In a later analysis, each TCR beta chain was defined by its CDR3 amino acid sequence together with its V-gene family, and reads without a unique V-gene family were excluded. To address suspected cross-contamination and a sequencing artifact, a later analysis removed 592 highly shared, low-generation-probability nucleotide sequences. A later analysis calculated a clonal expansion index for each public chain from normalized within-repertoire ranks of inferred template counts. In a later analysis, generation probabilities were computed using a VDJ recombination model fitted to out-of-frame rearrangements, and the results were checked against IGoR. In a later analysis, hypergeometric tests were used to score TCR-TCR, TCR-HLA and TCR-CMV co-occurrence, with a repertoire-size bias correction applied to TCR pairs. A later analysis estimated false discovery rates by permuting HLA or CMV assignments 20 times. A later analysis grouped co-occurring TCRs with DBSCAN, adding TCRdist sequence similarity when clustering within HLA-allele-positive subsets. For co-occurrence clustering, repertoires with fewer than 30,000 or more than 120,000 public chains were excluded, along with five or six repertoires with anomalous nucleotide sharing. TCRdb took this table from immuneACCESS and kept in-frame rearrangements with V and J called. Such tables lack part of the clones; where checked against another copy, unresolved V genes explain under half of the gap, and the rest is unexplained. V, J and clone size reflect that table, while D and trimming were determined from the DNA. This sample holds roughly 100,000 clones; 64% were observed only once. The ten biggest clones cover more than 2.5% of the sample.

In total, approximately 690 healthy bone marrow donors made up the cohort. At the time of sampling, every cohort member was nominally healthy, though immune exposures that went unrecorded were likely present. The donor was CMV seronegative and was included in the group of about 400 seronegative cohort members. Every donor gave a peripheral blood sample, and the peripheral blood mononuclear cells from that sample were used for TCR beta sequencing. Genomic DNA was extracted from the blood cell samples with the Qiagen DNeasy Blood Extraction Kit. This receptor was taken from a man aged 55 to 70 in good health and CMV-seronegative. The V gene is TRBV6-1 and the J gene is TRBJ1-2, with 7 bases in between that match TRBD1. The sample taken for sequencing was PBMCs. The DNA sequence is as follows: TGTGCCAGCACCTTCACAGGGGAGTTTTATGGCTACACCTTC. The translation is CASTFTGEFYGYTF.